The 18 T cell receptor beta chains in this list originate from one sample, sequenced in a study of tissue T cells after allogeneic stem cell transplantation. The data were produced by immunoSEQ multiplex PCR, yet TCRdb's version contains in-frame clones alone and is incomplete. The sample has roughly 30,000 clones; 85% are singletons. Sequencing was performed on blood, taken before transplantation. The receptors derive from a woman aged 18 to 55 who later had graft-versus-host disease after an allogeneic stem cell transplant.

This chain uses TRBV4-3 with TRBJ1-1; D is uncertain. V lost 1 base and J lost 0, with 9 bases in between. This CDR3 has 15 residues. In germline, CDR1 is LGHNA, CDR2 YSLEER. The CDR3 loop is CASSQGRFMNTEAFF. The CDR3 DNA is TGCGCCAGCAGCCAAGGCCGATTCATGAACACTGAAGCTTTCTTT.

CDR3 bases: TGCGCCAGCCATCGGGACAGGCCCTACGAGCAGTACTTC. As protein: CASHRDRPYEQYF. V and J are TRBV5-1 and TRBJ2-7; 8 bases are shared with TRBD1. V lost 7 bases, J lost 2 bases, and 5 bases stayed unmatched. This CDR3 contains 13 residues. Germline assignment: CDR1 SGHRS and CDR2 YFSETQ.

V gene TRBV7-2 combines with J gene TRBJ2-1; unclear D gene. Germline CDR1 SGHTA, CDR2 FQGNSA. Between the trimmed V and J ends, which lost 5 bases and 3 bases, there was a span of 11 bases. The CDR3 loop spans 14 amino acids. Here the CDR3 DNA reads TGTGCCAGCAGCCCGTATATCGGCTACAATGAGCAGTTCTTC. This codes for CASSPYIGYNEQFF. The full variable domain, rest sourced from reference TRBV7-2 and TRBJ2-1, is GAGVSQSPSNKVTEKGKDVELRCDPISGHTALYWYRQSLGQGLEFLIYFQGNSAPDKSGLPSDRFSAERTGGSVSTLTIQRTQQEDSAVYLCASSPYIGYNEQFFGPGTRLTVL.

The rearrangement uses TRBV5-4 and TRBJ1-2; a weak D match, TRBD1 (5 bases). The CDR3 covers 15 residues. V was cut by 0 bases and J by 6 bases, with 15 bases left in between. Looked up from germline, CDR1 is SGHNT and CDR2 is YYREEE (reference sequence). The CDR3 DNA is TGTGCCAGCAGCTTGGAGCCTGGGGCCTTCGATGGCTACACCTTC. This encodes CASSLEPGAFDGYTF.

The rearrangement links TRBV10-2 to TRBJ1-5; possible D gene TRBD1, 6 bases. The CDR3 spans 13 residues. The germline V gene has CDR1 WSHSY and CDR2 SAAADI. V lost 0 bases and J 9 bases, leaving 9 bases between the germline ends. The CDR3 is CASSESDRRPQHF. In nucleotides, the CDR3 is TGCGCCAGCAGTGAGTCCGACAGGCGGCCCCAGCATTTT.

The chain joins TRBV24-1 to TRBJ2-1; 15 nucleotides agree with TRBD2. The CDR3 length is 21 residues. The ends lost 2 bases at V and 8 bases at J; junction bases unmatched: 18. Germline assignment: CDR1 KGHDR and CDR2 SFDVKD. The CDR3 nucleotides read TGTGCCACCAGTGATTCCTCCGGGACTAGCGGGAGGTCCGCCTCTAGGCATGAGCAGTTCTTC. Protein product: CATSDSSGTSGRSASRHEQFF.

This sequence joins TRBV7-2 and TRBJ1-5, with D perhaps matching TRBD1 (6 bases). From germline, CDR1 is SGHTA and CDR2 FQGNSA. This CDR3 is 16 amino acids long. V dropped 5 bases and J dropped 10 bases, with 24 bases sitting between them. CDR3 bases: TGTGCCAGCAGCGTATCAGGGGTAGGGTTTAGTAGTCCCCAGCATTTT. This gives the protein CASSVSGVGFSSPQHF.

The rearrangement uses TRBV10-3 and TRBJ1-5; D is ambiguous. Deletions cut 0 bases from V and 1 base from J, with 13 bases between. Germline values: CDR1 ENHRY, CDR2 SYGVKD. This CDR3 contains 17 residues. The CDR3, as DNA: TGTGCCATCAGTGAGTCGGCGGGGTCGCTGAGCAATCAGCCCCAGCATTTT. Translating gives CAISESAGSLSNQPQHF.

V is TRBV28 and J is TRBJ2-3; D could derive from TRBD1 or TRBD2 (6 bases each). From germline, CDR1 is MDHEN and CDR2 SYDVKM. Trimming cost V 3 bases and J 6 bases, with 16 bases left between them. The CDR3 contains 15 residues. CDR3 in amino acids: CASSLSGGPGDTQYF. The CDR3 DNA reads as TGTGCCAGCAGTTTGTCCGGGGGCCCCGGGGATACGCAGTATTTT.

This clone was observed a handful of times. The chain combines TRBV5-1 with TRBJ1-2; a weak D match, TRBD1 (5 bases). The germline V and J ends were trimmed by 4 bases and 4 bases, with 11 bases remaining between them. The CDR3 covers 13 residues. Germline V CDR1 and CDR2: SGHRS, YFSETQ. The CDR3 spells CASSADGAYGYTF. CDR3 DNA sequence: TGCGCCAGCAGCGCGGACGGGGCCTATGGCTACACCTTC.

This chain links TRBV6-5 with TRBJ2-1; 9 nucleotides agree with TRBD2. With V trimmed by 8 bases and J by 6 bases, 8 bases remained unmatched. Germline CDR1 reads MNHEY; CDR2 reads SVGAGI. This CDR3 spans 14 amino acids. This CDR3 is CASGAGGSFNEQFF. CDR3 sequence (DNA): TGTGCCAGCGGGGCGGGAGGGTCTTTCAATGAGCAGTTCTTC.

V gene TRBV20-1 combines with J gene TRBJ1-5, with D unresolved. The V end lost 3 bases, the J end lost 7 bases, and 22 bases lay between the germline ends. The CDR3 totals 16 residues. Germline lookup yields CDR1 DFQATT and CDR2 SNEGSKA (reference sequence). The CDR3 reads CSASAPRAGGGQPQHF. The CDR3 DNA follows: TGCAGTGCTAGTGCCCCTAGGGCGGGTGGAGGACAGCCCCAGCATTTT.

The chain joins TRBV24-1 to TRBJ1-1; TRBD1 aligns across 7 bases. The junction had 7 bases not matched to a gene; V was cut back by 3 bases and J by 1 base. In germline, CDR1 is KGHDR, CDR2 SFDVKD. This CDR3 spans 16 amino acids. The CDR3 loop reads CATSDQDRPKNTEAFF. The CDR3 nucleotides read TGTGCCACCAGTGATCAGGACAGGCCAAAGAACACTGAAGCTTTCTTT.

The chain uses TRBV10-3 and TRBJ2-7; TRBD2 matches at 11 bases. Germline V gene data show CDR1 as ENHRY and CDR2 as SYGVKD. There are 14 residues in the CDR3. The J segment lost 3 bases and the V segment lost 5 bases, leaving 3 bases of the junction unmatched. The CDR3: CAISSGTSGYEQYF. CDR3 bases: TGTGCCATCAGTTCCGGGACTAGCGGCTACGAGCAGTACTTC.

The rearrangement joins TRBV30 to TRBJ2-3; 7 bases are shared with TRBD2. V shed 4 bases, J shed 2 bases, and the junction held 12 bases outside the gene matches. CDR3 length: 16 amino acids. Looked up from germline, CDR1 is GTSNPN and CDR2 is SVGIG (reference sequence). For the CDR3, the DNA is TGTGCCTGGAACGCCCTAGCGGAGTTCTACACAGATACGCAGTATTTT. Encoded protein: CAWNALAEFYTDTQYF.

The chain uses TRBV2 and TRBJ2-2; weak D call: TRBD1 (5 bases). Trimming left V 3 bases short and J 2 bases short, with 10 bases between. The CDR3 is 15 residues long. Germline V gene sequence: CDR1 SNHLY, CDR2 FYNNEI. The chain's CDR3 is CASSDQGLNTGELFF. In DNA, the CDR3 is TGTGCCAGCAGTGACCAGGGATTAAACACCGGGGAGCTGTTTTTT.

This chain connects TRBV30 to TRBJ2-7; D remains ambiguous. CDR1 is GTSNPN, CDR2 SVGIG, per germline (reference sequence). The CDR3 consists of 12 residues. Trimming removed 0 bases at V and 3 bases at J, with 6 bases between. The CDR3 DNA sequence: TGTGCCTGGAGTGTGGGTCTCTACGAGCAGTACTTC. It translates to CAWSVGLYEQYF.

V gene TRBV3-1 (or the pseudogene TRBV3-2) combines with J gene TRBJ1-2, with D unresolved. The CDR3 has 14 residues. Germline CDR1 LGHDT, CDR2 YNNKEL (reference sequence). With 0 bases removed from V and 8 bases from J, the gap between germline ends came to 13 bases. CDR3 DNA: TGTGCCAGCAGCCAAGATCTAGGGAGTCGGGGCTACACCTTC. Amino acids: CASSQDLGSRGYTF.